This T cell receptor beta chain was sequenced for a study of shared clonotypes between healthy human individuals. On sorted subsets, replicate PCRs used about 0.2 ug DNA, or 31,000 or so T cell genomes. Clones were sequenced by immunoSEQ multiplex PCR, and TCRdb holds only the in-frame ones, with some missing. Of about 110,000 clones in the sample, approximately 70% are singletons; the top ten hold over 20%. Overall study findings and caveats: Large depth notwithstanding, sorted-subset sequencing proved incomplete by rarefaction. Of the naive CD4 clonotypes, about 5% were shared across several donors. Only a few donors were included, so the genetic and exposure-history diversity represented was limited.

Of note for this clone: Its specificity is not known.

The J segment lost 0 bases and the V segment lost 0 bases, leaving 4 bases of the junction unmatched. Germline values: CDR1 SGHRS, CDR2 YFSETQ. CDR3 size: 17 residues. The sequenced sample consisted of memory CD8+ T cells sorted from blood. Described subset: CD45RO+ cells pooled with CCR7-negative TemRA cells. The origin of this receptor is a woman under 40 in good health. The V call is TRBV5-1, the J call TRBJ2-1; 9 nucleotides align to TRBD2. Here the CDR3 DNA reads TGCGCCAGCAGCTTGGTTGGTAGCGGGAGCTCCTACAATGAGCAGTTCTTC. Amino acid sequence: CASSLVGSGSSYNEQFF.